This T cell receptor (beta chain) was recovered during a study of T cells in Graves' hyperthyroidism and ophthalmopathy. This clonotype was seen many times. As yet, its antigen is unknown. The CDR3 length is 13 residues. V was trimmed by 8 bases and J by 7 bases, leaving 17 bases between them. CDR1 and CDR2 from the germline V gene are MNHNS and SASEGT. The source material, RNA transcripts, was used to amplify TCR beta CDR3 regions. HTBI primers were employed in a first-round RT-PCR of the TCR CDR3. TCRdb analysed the multiplex PCR reads with MiXCR anew, one entry per CDR3 protein. The sample lists roughly 100,000 distinct CDR3 sequences, 45% to 50% seen once, with approximately 30% in the top ten. Whole-study findings and limits: Stable hyperthyroidism was separated from ophthalmopathy by a model based on 13 V-J features.

Graves' hyperthyroidism is called stable when ophthalmopathy does not progress within 18 months. The clonotype was recovered from a man aged 40-55 years with Graves' hyperthyroidism. V and J are TRBV6-1 and TRBJ2-5; the D call may be TRBD1 or TRBD2 (5 bases each). Specimen: blood. This chain's CDR3 is CASGPGAKTTQYF. The CDR3 DNA follows: TGTGCCAGCGGTCCCGGGGCCAAGACGACCCAGTACTTC.